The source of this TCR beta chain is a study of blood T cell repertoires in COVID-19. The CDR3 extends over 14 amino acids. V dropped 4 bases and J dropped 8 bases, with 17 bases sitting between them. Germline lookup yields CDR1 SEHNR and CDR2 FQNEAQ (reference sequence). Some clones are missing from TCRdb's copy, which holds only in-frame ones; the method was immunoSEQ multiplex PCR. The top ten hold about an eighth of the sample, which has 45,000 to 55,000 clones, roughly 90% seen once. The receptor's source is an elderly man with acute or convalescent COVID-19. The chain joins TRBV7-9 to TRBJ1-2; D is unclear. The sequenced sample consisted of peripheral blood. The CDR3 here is CASSSLEGPRGYTF. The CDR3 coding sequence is TGTGCCAGCAGCTCACTAGAAGGACCGCGCGGCTACACCTTC.